This T cell receptor (beta chain) comes out of a study of CD8 T cells in ankylosing spondylitis. Molecular-barcoded quantitative 5'-RACE produced these TCR beta libraries. MiXCR was run by TCRdb on the 5' RACE reads, yielding one entry per CDR3 protein. The sample carries a few hundred thousand distinct CDR3 sequences, around 16% recorded once. Study-level findings and limits: Ankylosing spondylitis blood appeared to carry a characteristic TCR beta motif of seven to nine highly homologous variants. Reactive arthritis synovial fluid and blood previously showed some of these motif variants. Disease-linked clones reportedly showed significant enrichment in matched ankylosing spondylitis synovial fluid. Disease-associated clones were CD8+ and fairly uncommon in peripheral blood.

This clonotype is a singleton in its sample. Antigen: not known. Germline CDR1 and CDR2: SGHNT and YYREEE (reference sequence). Trimming took 3 bases from V and 5 from J; bases not matched to a gene: 3. CDR3 length: 13 residues. The clonotype comes from a male donor with ankylosing spondylitis. V usage is TRBV5-4 and J usage is TRBJ2-7; TRBD1 matches 9 bases. Sequences were obtained from blood, either unsorted or a sorted T cell fraction (not recorded which). This CDR3 is CASSWDRVHEQYF. The CDR3 bases are TGTGCCAGCAGCTGGGACAGGGTGCACGAGCAGTACTTC.